Sequencing of this T cell receptor (beta chain) was carried out in a study of blood T cell repertoires in COVID-19. Study-wide background: Sites across the United States, Italy and Spain contributed samples from acute and convalescent COVID-19. The cDNA or gDNA used as material had been derived from T cells, B-cell-depleted T cells, or PBMCs.

Methods used by the authors: Estimates of nucleated cell counts were drawn from the amplification of reference gene primers. The repertoire was sequenced with immunoSEQ multiplex PCR; TCRdb's copy has only in-frame clones and lacks some. That table gives V, J and clone size, and the DNA gave D and trimming. The sample includes approximately 62,000 clones, 76% of them seen just once. This CDR3 has 15 residues. The sequence derives from a woman between 45 and 60 years old with active or convalescent COVID-19. Sequencing was performed on peripheral blood. The chain is built from TRBV21-1 and TRBJ1-1; the listed D gene, TRBD1, was not tested against the DNA. TRBV21-1 is recorded as a pseudogene. CDR3 region: CASSKVQGVHTEAFF. The CDR3 nucleotides read TGTGCCAGCAGCAAAGTACAAGGGGTACACACTGAAGCTTTCTTT.